This T cell receptor (beta chain) was captured by sequencing in a study of regulatory T cells in long-lasting Graves disease. Study findings and constraints: The study found persistent patients shared more public clonotypes (about 3,000) than new patients (nearly 1,000). Small numbers of samples may have cut accuracy.

The sample holds a few counts of this clonotype. Antigen unknown. Time point denoted: persistent/refractory GD, antithyroid drugs over 5 years with positive TRAb. Isolated PBMC RNA provided the starting material for the TCR library. All patients originated from an endocrinology department located in Xi'an, China. To make TCR beta libraries, researchers used iRepertoire HTBI primers and Arm-PCR of CDR3 regions. TCRdb re-derived calls from the multiplex PCR reads in MiXCR, one entry per CDR3 protein. This repertoire shows roughly 450,000 distinct CDR3 sequences, less than 25% found once; its top ten account for over 7.5%. The sequencing used peripheral blood mononuclear cells (PBMCs), collected when the disease was refractory, from a patient treated with antithyroid drugs. The TCR sequence derives from a female donor with Graves disease.

The CDR3 sequence: CASSFLGPLPETDGYTF. The DNA for the CDR3 is TGTGCCAGCAGTTTCCTCGGCCCCTTACCAGAGACGGATGGCTACACCTTC. J is TRBJ1-2 and V is TRBV27; unclear D gene. Per the germline V gene, CDR1 is MNHEY and CDR2 is SMNVEV (reference sequence). The germline V and J ends were trimmed by 3 bases and 6 bases, with 23 bases remaining between them. This CDR3 is built from 17 residues.